Below are 10 T cell receptor beta chains sequenced from a single sample in a study of CD8 T cells in Susac syndrome. Random hexamers were used to reverse transcribe an amount of about 0.45 to 1 ug RNA. One entry per CDR3 protein results from TCRdb running MiXCR on the immunoSEQ multiplex PCR reads. The sample consists of 150,000 to 200,000 distinct CDR3 sequences, approximately 94% of them appearing once. Sample: CD4+ T cells from PBMCs. The receptors derive from a human donor in good health.

The gene calls are TRBV3-1 and TRBJ2-7, with 12 bases aligning to TRBD2. V was pared by 1 base and J by 6 bases, with 1 base of the junction left unmatched. Germline V lookup: CDR1 LGHDT, CDR2 YNNKEL (reference sequence). The CDR3 is made up of 14 amino acids. The CDR3 DNA reads TGTGCCAGCAGCCAAGGACTAGCGGGAGTCGAGCAGTACTTC. Its protein product is CASSQGLAGVEQYF.

This chain joins TRBV7-9 and TRBJ2-4; D may be TRBD1 (6 bases). Germline V gene data show CDR1 as SEHNR and CDR2 as FQNEAQ (reference sequence). The V end was cut by 8 bases, the J end by 4 bases, with 15 bases between. This CDR3 contains 14 residues. CDR3 nucleotides: TGTGCCAGCGCTATGGGACATCAAAAAAACATTCAGTACTTC. This translates into CASAMGHQKNIQYF.

The chain links TRBV20-1 to TRBJ1-5; TRBD1 might be the D (6 bases). The CDR3 length is 15 residues. The germline gives CDR1 DFQATT, CDR2 SNEGSKA (reference sequence). V was clipped by 3 bases and J by 9 bases, with 21 bases between them. CDR3 DNA sequence: TGCAGTGCTAGCCAGGGGTTTTTAGGGCATTTGCCCCAGCATTTT. It specifies CSASQGFLGHLPQHF.

This chain connects TRBV3-1 to TRBJ2-5, with 8 bases aligning to TRBD2. The CDR3 spans 16 residues. The trim removed 0 bases at V and 3 bases at J, leaving 6 bases unmatched. Germline CDR1 reads LGHDT; CDR2 reads YNNKEL (reference sequence). The CDR3 loop reads CASSQDLTSGEETQYF. The CDR3 DNA is TGTGCCAGCAGCCAAGATCTTACTAGCGGAGAAGAGACCCAGTACTTC.

The V gene is TRBV29-1, the J gene TRBJ1-1; tentatively, D is TRBD1 (6 bases). The CDR3 length is 12 residues. Per germline, CDR1 SQVTM and CDR2 ANQGSEA. V was pared by 8 bases and J by 0 bases, with 10 bases between. The CDR3 DNA sequence: TGCAGCCTGGGGGGCCTGAACACTGAAGCTTTCTTT. Translated: CSLGGLNTEAFF.

The chain couples TRBV20-1 to TRBJ1-2; D gene ambiguous. CDR1 and CDR2 from the germline V gene are DFQATT and SNEGSKA (reference sequence). Trimming shortened V by 6 bases and J by 4 bases, and 21 bases separated the two germline ends. The CDR3 has 15 amino acids. The CDR3: CSAGEGRVPGYGYTF. CDR3 nucleotide sequence: TGCAGTGCCGGGGAGGGAAGAGTCCCTGGCTATGGCTACACCTTC.

J is TRBJ2-7 and V is TRBV13; D is perhaps TRBD2 (6 bases). The CDR3 length is 15 residues. Trimming stripped 5 bases from V and 0 bases from J, with 14 bases between. The germline CDR1 and CDR2 sequences are PRHDT and FYEKMQ (reference sequence). CDR3 coding DNA: TGTGCCAGCAGCCCTAGAGGGACTGGCTCCTACGAGCAGTACTTC. This sequence encodes CASSPRGTGSYEQYF.

The chain couples TRBV29-1 to TRBJ2-1; tentatively, D is TRBD1 (5 bases). The germline CDR1 and CDR2 sequences are SQVTM and ANQGSEA. The CDR3 has 11 residues. V shed 3 bases and J shed 13 bases, with 13 bases lying between them. Written as DNA, the CDR3 is TGCAGCGTTGATGGACACGTGCAACAGTTCTTC. Translation gives CSVDGHVQQFF.

The rearrangement uses TRBV7-2 and TRBJ2-4; weak D call: TRBD1 (5 bases). Germline CDR1 SGHTA, CDR2 FQGNSA. V gave up 3 bases and J gave up 5 bases, with 14 bases separating them. This CDR3 is built from 15 residues. CDR3 region: CASSFRQGVENIQYF. The CDR3 DNA reads as TGTGCCAGCAGCTTTCGCCAAGGGGTGGAAAACATTCAGTACTTC.

V usage is TRBV20-1 and J usage is TRBJ2-1; D perhaps matches TRBD2 (6 bases). Germline V gene sequence: CDR1 DFQATT, CDR2 SNEGSKA (reference sequence). This CDR3 has 17 residues. Trimming pared 6 bases from V and 0 bases from J, leaving 21 bases between. CDR3: CSARTPSPGGSYNEQFF. Here the CDR3 DNA reads TGCAGTGCCCGAACCCCCTCCCCCGGGGGCTCCTACAATGAGCAGTTCTTC.